Listed here are 26 T cell receptor beta chains from one sample, sequenced in a study of post-analysis software for immune sequencing data. Study-level results: TRBV5-6, TRBV5-1 and TRBV20-1 belonged to a set of roughly five TRBV segments that were more frequent in patients than controls.

Unique molecular identifiers tagged the TCR beta cDNA libraries. TCRdb ran MiXCR on the PCR reads and lists one entry per CDR3 protein. The data hold 800,000 to 950,000 distinct CDR3 sequences, with roughly 58% observed a single time. These receptors' antigens are unknown. Material for sequencing was blood. The receptors come from a girl aged 10 to 17 with multiple sclerosis.

This chain's CDR3 is CASRATSTDTQYF. The CDR3 nucleotides read TGTGCCAGCAGGGCGACAAGCACAGATACGCAGTATTTT. V gene TRBV12-3 or TRBV12-4 combines with J gene TRBJ2-3; D not certain. The CDR3 has 13 residues. The V end lost 6 bases, the J end lost 0 bases, and 7 bases lay between the germline ends.

The chain links TRBV7-9 to TRBJ2-5; TRBD2 matches 13 bases. The CDR3 is made up of 15 amino acids. CDR1 and CDR2 (germline): SEHNR, FQNEAQ (reference sequence). Trimming removed 5 bases from V and 5 bases from J; junction bases left unmatched: 5. The CDR3 is CASSRLAGGDETQYF. The CDR3 DNA is TGTGCCAGCAGCCGACTAGCGGGAGGTGATGAGACCCAGTACTTC.

This rearrangement joins TRBV7-2 to TRBJ2-7, with 9 bases aligning to TRBD1. Losses at the gene ends were 1 base for V and 3 bases for J; bases not matched to a gene: 7. Germline V gene data show CDR1 as SGHTA and CDR2 as FQGNSA. The CDR3 runs to 16 residues. The CDR3 DNA is TGTGCCAGCAGCTTAGGAGGGACAGGGCGCTTCTACGAGCAGTACTTC. Translated: CASSLGGTGRFYEQYF. Based on the CDR3 plus reference TRBV7-2 and TRBJ2-7, the full variable domain is GAGVSQSPSNKVTEKGKDVELRCDPISGHTALYWYRQSLGQGLEFLIYFQGNSAPDKSGLPSDRFSAERTGGSVSTLTIQRTQQEDSAVYLCASSLGGTGRFYEQYFGPGTRLTVT.

The chain recombines TRBV15 with TRBJ2-7, with D hard to call. The CDR3 covers 16 residues. Germline V gene data show CDR1 as LNHNV and CDR2 as YYDKDF (reference sequence). Trimming removed 2 bases from V and 0 bases from J, with 14 bases in between. For the CDR3, the DNA is TGTGCCACCAGCAGAAGCTTAGACCGATCCTCCTACGAGCAGTACTTC. Amino acids: CATSRSLDRSSYEQYF.

The chain employs TRBV2 and TRBJ1-2, with a possible D match to TRBD1 (6 bases). V was cut by 6 bases and J by 4 bases, with 12 bases left in between. This CDR3 is 13 amino acids long. Germline values: CDR1 SNHLY, CDR2 FYNNEI. The CDR3 reads CASRGRGIYGYTF. CDR3 DNA sequence: TGTGCCAGCAGGGGCAGGGGAATCTATGGCTACACCTTC.

J is TRBJ2-7 and V is TRBV7-9; D assignment may be TRBD1 or TRBD2 (5 bases each). The V end was cut by 6 bases, the J end by 5 bases, with 17 bases between. The CDR3 has 14 residues. CDR1 is SEHNR and CDR2 is FQNEAQ in the germline V gene (reference sequence). The CDR3 DNA reads TGTGCCAGCAGTACTACCGGGACCCCGGACGAGCAGTACTTC. Translating gives CASSTTGTPDEQYF.

The chain employs TRBV3-1 and TRBJ2-1; 9 bases are shared with TRBD2. The CDR3 consists of 18 residues. V gave up 4 bases and J gave up 5 bases; unmatched junction bases: 15. Germline CDR1 LGHDT, CDR2 YNNKEL (reference sequence). CDR3: CASSPESTTSGANNEQFF. CDR3 sequence (DNA): TGTGCCAGCAGCCCCGAATCCACGACTAGCGGCGCTAACAATGAGCAGTTCTTC.

This clonotype was counted only a few times. J is TRBJ2-7 and V is TRBV7-2; 11 positions match TRBD1. Unmatched junction bases numbered 12, after V lost 5 bases and J lost 3 bases. This CDR3 is built from 17 residues. Germline V gene sequence: CDR1 SGHTA, CDR2 FQGNSA. The CDR3 loop reads CASSPGQGANGRYEQYF. As DNA, the CDR3 is TGTGCCAGCAGCCCAGGACAGGGGGCAAATGGGCGCTACGAGCAGTACTTC. The whole variable domain, filled in from reference TRBV7-2 and TRBJ2-7, reads GAGVSQSPSNKVTEKGKDVELRCDPISGHTALYWYRQSLGQGLEFLIYFQGNSAPDKSGLPSDRFSAERTGGSVSTLTIQRTQQEDSAVYLCASSPGQGANGRYEQYFGPGTRLTVT.

CDR3 sequence: CSARDQPALDTQYF. The DNA for the CDR3 is TGCAGTGCTAGAGATCAACCGGCCCTAGATACGCAGTATTTT. The V call is TRBV20-1, the J call TRBJ2-3; D gene uncertain. V lost 0 bases to trimming and J lost 5 bases, with 12 bases between them. Looked up from germline, CDR1 is DFQATT and CDR2 is SNEGSKA (reference sequence). This CDR3 has 14 amino acids.

This clonotype was picked up a small number of times. The chain uses TRBV12-3 or TRBV12-4 and TRBJ2-1; 9 bases agree with TRBD2. CDR3 length: 17 amino acids. V was clipped by 6 bases and J by 0 bases; unmatched bases: 9. The CDR3 loop is CASSRIAGASSYNEQFF. In DNA form, the CDR3 reads TGTGCCAGCAGCCGAATAGCGGGGGCAAGCTCCTACAATGAGCAGTTCTTC.

The DNA for the CDR3 is TGCAGCGTCGTTAGCGGGGGGGCAGATACGCAGTATTTT. This gives the protein CSVVSGGADTQYF. The chain employs TRBV29-1 and TRBJ2-3; 11 bases are shared with TRBD2. This CDR3 is built from 13 residues. Germline CDR1 and CDR2: SQVTM and ANQGSEA. The V and J ends lost 6 bases and 4 bases, in that order; junction bases with no gene match: 3.

This CDR3 reads CASSPNPGLAGTDEQFF. CDR3 nucleotide sequence: TGTGCCAGCAGCCCGAACCCGGGACTAGCGGGAACCGATGAGCAGTTCTTC. The chain employs TRBV12-3 or TRBV12-4 and TRBJ2-1, with 13 positions matching TRBD2. CDR3 size: 17 residues. J was trimmed by 8 bases and V by 6 bases; bases with no gene match: 13.

The chain links TRBV20-1 to TRBJ2-1; D is perhaps TRBD1 (6 bases). Germline-derived CDR1 and CDR2 are DFQATT and SNEGSKA (reference sequence). Deletions cut 5 bases from V and 2 bases from J, with 10 bases between. The CDR3 contains 13 residues. This chain's CDR3 is CSAQGTAYNEQFF. The CDR3 region has the DNA TGCAGTGCTCAGGGGACCGCCTACAATGAGCAGTTCTTC.

This clonotype was seen only a few times. The V and J genes are TRBV12-3 or TRBV12-4 and TRBJ1-1, with D uncertain. The CDR3 is made up of 12 amino acids. Trimming shortened V by 10 bases and J by 1 base, and 10 bases separated the two germline ends. CDR3 sequence: CATKRGNTEAFF. DNA for the CDR3: TGTGCCACCAAGCGGGGGAACACTGAAGCTTTCTTT.

There are a few counts of this clonotype. The genes are TRBV6-5 and TRBJ2-7; the match to TRBD2 covers 14 bases. Trimming took 6 bases from V and 3 from J; bases not matched to a gene: 7. Germline V gives CDR1 MNHEY, CDR2 SVGAGI. The CDR3 loop spans 16 amino acids. CDR3 sequence reads: CASSPGTSGGHYEQYF. As DNA, the CDR3 is TGTGCCAGCAGCCCCGGGACTAGCGGGGGCCACTACGAGCAGTACTTC.

The V call is TRBV29-1, the J call TRBJ2-1; tentatively, D is TRBD1 or TRBD2 (5 bases each). V was pared by 3 bases and J by 7 bases, with 13 bases between. The CDR3 has 13 amino acids. Germline V CDR1 and CDR2: SQVTM, ANQGSEA. The CDR3 loop reads CSVEDGARNEQFF. The CDR3 DNA is TGCAGCGTTGAGGACGGGGCTCGAAATGAGCAGTTCTTC.

The V call is TRBV30, the J call TRBJ1-6, with D unclear. Trimming shortened V by 1 base and J by 7 bases, and 8 bases separated the two germline ends. Germline CDR1 is GTSNPN and CDR2 is SVGIG (reference sequence). The CDR3 spans 13 residues. CDR3 loop: CAWSEDGNSPLHF. For the CDR3, the DNA is TGTGCCTGGAGTGAAGACGGGAATTCACCCCTCCACTTT. The full variable domain, its missing parts supplied by reference TRBV30 and TRBJ1-6, is SQTIHQWPATLVQPVGSPLSLECTVEGTSNPNLYWYRQAAGRGLQLLFYSVGIGQISSEVPQNLSASRPQDRQFILSSKKLLLSDSGFYLCAWSEDGNSPLHFGNGTRLTVT.

The gene calls are TRBV7-9 and TRBJ2-6; a possible D gene is TRBD2 (5 bases). Germline-derived CDR1 and CDR2 are SEHNR and FQNEAQ (reference sequence). This CDR3 is 16 amino acids long. Trimming took off 5 bases at V and 0 bases at J, with 11 bases between the two ends. The CDR3 spells CASSPGRGSGANVLTF. The CDR3 DNA reads TGTGCCAGCAGCCCTGGACGGGGCTCTGGGGCCAACGTCCTGACTTTC.

This clonotype was detected only a few times. This chain links TRBV20-1 with TRBJ1-5; D is perhaps TRBD1 (5 bases). The ends were cut back, 1 base at V and 4 bases at J, with 11 bases in the middle. CDR3 length equals 14 residues. CDR1 and CDR2 from the germline V gene are DFQATT and SNEGSKA (reference sequence). The CDR3: CSARVKKGNQPQHF. DNA of the CDR3: TGCAGTGCTAGAGTAAAGAAGGGGAATCAGCCCCAGCATTTT.

This clonotype was seen a few times. The V and J genes are TRBV20-1 and TRBJ2-7; a weak D match, TRBD2 (5 bases). Trimming shortened V by 4 bases and J by 6 bases, and 10 bases separated the two germline ends. Germline V gene sequence: CDR1 DFQATT, CDR2 SNEGSKA (reference sequence). The CDR3 extends over 11 amino acids. For the CDR3, the DNA is TGCAGTGCTACCACTAGACGCGAGCAGTACTTC. The encoded protein is CSATTRREQYF.

The chain is built from TRBV5-1 and TRBJ1-5; D is undetermined. Trimming pared 5 bases from V and 0 bases from J, leaving 15 bases between. Germline assignment: CDR1 SGHRS and CDR2 YFSETQ. The CDR3 covers 16 residues. CDR3 region: CASRGRTLPSNQPQHF. Written as DNA, the CDR3 is TGCGCCAGCAGAGGCAGGACCCTACCTAGCAATCAGCCCCAGCATTTT.

This CDR3 is CASSTSVYEQYF. The CDR3 bases are TGTGCCAGCAGTACTAGCGTCTACGAGCAGTACTTC. The V call is TRBV25-1, the J call TRBJ2-7; 7 nucleotides align to TRBD2. With 5 bases clipped from V and 3 bases from J, the junction kept 1 base outside the gene matches. This CDR3 is built from 12 residues. Germline loops: CDR1 MGHDK, CDR2 SYGVNS.

The rearrangement uses TRBV9 and TRBJ2-1; D is ambiguous. Trimming took off 3 bases at V and 2 bases at J, with 12 bases between the two ends. The germline gives CDR1 SGDLS, CDR2 YYNGEE. CDR3 length: 15 amino acids. As DNA, the CDR3 is TGTGCCAGCAGCGCCTACTCGGAGCCCTACAATGAGCAGTTCTTC. Residues: CASSAYSEPYNEQFF.

The V and J genes are TRBV5-1 and TRBJ2-2, with D tentatively TRBD2 (6 bases). This CDR3 comprises 16 residues. The V gene's germline CDR1 is SGHRS and CDR2 YFSETQ. Trimming cost V 2 bases and J 3 bases, with 14 bases left between them. The CDR3 nucleotides are TGCGCCAGCAGCTTAAGGGCTAGCGAGGACACCGGGGAGCTGTTTTTT. Its protein product is CASSLRASEDTGELFF.

Only a few counts were recorded for this clonotype. V gene TRBV29-1 combines with J gene TRBJ1-2; D is unclear. The CDR3 runs 14 residues. Germline V CDR1 and CDR2: SQVTM, ANQGSEA. Trimming cost V 4 bases and J 4 bases, with 16 bases left between them. CDR3 sequence: CSVALSAVPYGYTF. The CDR3 DNA is TGCAGCGTTGCTTTATCGGCAGTGCCCTATGGCTACACCTTC.

The rearrangement uses TRBV5-1 and TRBJ2-3; D may be TRBD2 (5 bases). This CDR3 has 14 residues. The germline V and J ends were trimmed by 3 bases and 4 bases, with 12 bases remaining between them. Germline-derived CDR1 and CDR2 are SGHRS and YFSETQ. The CDR3 DNA reads as TGCGCCAGCAGCTCCGACGGGGTATCAGATACGCAGTATTTT. Its translation: CASSSDGVSDTQYF. The whole variable domain, remainder taken from reference TRBV5-1 and TRBJ2-3, is KAGVTQTPRYLIKTRGQQVTLSCSPISGHRSVSWYQQTPGQGLQFLFEYFSETQRNKGNFPGRFSGRQFSNSRSEMNVSTLELGDSALYLCASSSDGVSDTQYFGPGTRLTVL.